The 14 T cell receptor beta chains presented below share a single source sample, sequenced in a study of Tregs in tolerant kidney transplant recipients. The protocol was immunoSEQ multiplex PCR, while the TCRdb copy is restricted to in-frame clones and leaves out a portion. Of roughly 120,000 clones in the sample, roughly 93% were seen once. Sequenced material: CD4+ T cells from blood. All receptors derive from a human donor in good health.

The V gene is TRBV9, the J gene TRBJ2-6, with 8 bases identical to TRBD2. Germline V lookup: CDR1 SGDLS, CDR2 YYNGEE. V shed 3 bases and J 1 base; nucleotides not matched to a gene: 3. CDR3 length: 16 amino acids. The chain's CDR3 is CASSASSGSGANVLTF. CDR3 nucleotides: TGTGCCAGCAGCGCGTCTAGCGGGTCTGGGGCCAACGTCCTGACTTTC.

The V and J genes are TRBV5-4 and TRBJ2-1, with TRBD2 matching 8 bases. This CDR3 spans 15 amino acids. Germline values: CDR1 SGHNT, CDR2 YYREEE (reference sequence). V shed 4 bases, J shed 4 bases, and the junction held 7 bases outside the gene matches. Written as DNA, the CDR3 is TGTGCCAGCAGCCCGGGTAGCGGGGTTTACAATGAGCAGTTCTTC. It translates to CASSPGSGVYNEQFF.

This chain connects TRBV5-1 to TRBJ2-3; TRBD1 matches at 9 bases. Germline CDR1 reads SGHRS; CDR2 reads YFSETQ. This CDR3 has 16 amino acids. V gave up 1 base and J gave up 2 bases; unmatched junction bases: 5. CDR3 nucleotides: TGCGCCAGCAGCTTGTTTAGGACAGGGGTCACAGATACGCAGTATTTT. It yields the protein CASSLFRTGVTDTQYF. The full variable domain, in which reference TRBV5-1 and TRBJ2-3 provide the parts outside the CDR3, is KAGVTQTPRYLIKTRGQQVTLSCSPISGHRSVSWYQQTPGQGLQFLFEYFSETQRNKGNFPGRFSGRQFSNSRSEMNVSTLELGDSALYLCASSLFRTGVTDTQYFGPGTRLTVL.

The chain joins TRBV5-4 to TRBJ2-2; 8 positions agree with TRBD2. This CDR3 is built from 16 residues. Per germline, CDR1 SGHNT and CDR2 YYREEE (reference sequence). Trimming at V came to 4 bases and at J to 7 bases, leaving 12 bases not matched to a gene. The CDR3 bases are TGTGCCAGCAGCCCCCGTTTAGTAGCGGGAATCGGGGAGCTGTTTTTT. Amino acid sequence: CASSPRLVAGIGELFF.

This chain links TRBV6-5 with TRBJ2-7, with 8 nucleotides matching TRBD2. The ends lost 6 bases at V and 7 bases at J; junction bases unmatched: 14. The CDR3 is 15 residues long. Germline V gene data show CDR1 as MNHEY and CDR2 as SVGAGI. The CDR3 DNA is TGTGCCAGCAGCCCAACGGGGGGGGCACTTGAAGAGCAGTACTTC. Its protein is CASSPTGGALEEQYF.

The chain recombines TRBV7-7 with TRBJ2-2; unclear D gene. This CDR3 region has 14 residues. Germline V lookup: CDR1 SSHAT, CDR2 FNYEAQ (reference sequence). V was trimmed by 1 base and J by 6 bases, leaving 9 bases between them. DNA of the CDR3: TGTGCCAGCAGCTTAGAACTTCTTTCCGGGGAGCTGTTTTTT. Its translation: CASSLELLSGELFF. Full variable domain (rest looked up from reference TRBV7-7 and TRBJ2-2): GAGVSQSPRYKVTKRGQDVTLRCDPISSHATLYWYQQALGQGPEFLTYFNYEAQPDKSGLPSDRFSAERPEGSISTLTIQRTEQRDSAMYRCASSLELLSGELFFGEGSRLTVL.

The chain is built from TRBV13 and TRBJ1-1; TRBD1 matches 9 bases. The CDR3 spans 15 residues. Germline assignment: CDR1 PRHDT and CDR2 FYEKMQ (reference sequence). After removal of 4 bases from V and 5 bases from J, the junction contained 8 bases not matched to a gene. CDR3 in amino acids: CASSWRDRVGTEAFF. Here the CDR3 DNA reads TGTGCCAGCAGCTGGAGGGACAGGGTGGGGACTGAAGCTTTCTTT.

This chain connects TRBV15 to TRBJ2-1; 7 nucleotides align to TRBD2. Germline V gives CDR1 LNHNV, CDR2 YYDKDF (reference sequence). Trimming cost V 0 bases and J 7 bases; bases outside gene matches: 9. The CDR3 is 16 residues long. CDR3 region: CATSRDRASGLNEQFF. The DNA for the CDR3 is TGTGCCACCAGCAGAGATCGGGCTAGCGGATTAAATGAGCAGTTCTTC. The entire variable domain, with the rest obtained from reference TRBV15 and TRBJ2-1, is as follows: DAMVIQNPRYQVTQFGKPVTLSCSQTLNHNVMYWYQQKSSQAPKLLFHYYDKDFNNEADTPDNFQSRRPNTSFCFLDIRSPGLGDTAMYLCATSRDRASGLNEQFFGPGTRLTVL.

V is TRBV4-1 and J is TRBJ2-5; D call uncertain. Germline V CDR1 and CDR2: MGHRA, YSYEKL. The CDR3 covers 16 residues. The ends were cut back, 4 bases at V and 5 bases at J, with 20 bases in the middle. CDR3 sequence (DNA): TGCGCCAGCAGCCCCTTGGGCCCCGCGAGCCGTGAGACCCAGTACTTC. Translating gives CASSPLGPASRETQYF.

DNA for the CDR3: TGTGCCAGTAGGTTCCGGGACAGGGGGGTTCAGCCCCAGCATTTT. Its translation is CASRFRDRGVQPQHF. The rearrangement joins TRBV19 to TRBJ1-5; 11 nucleotides align to TRBD1. Trimming cost V 6 bases and J 6 bases; bases outside gene matches: 7. This CDR3 is built from 15 residues. CDR1 and CDR2 from the germline V gene are LNHDA and SQIVND (reference sequence).

The genes are TRBV5-1 and TRBJ2-5; D gene unclear. V gave up 6 bases and J gave up 5 bases, with 17 bases separating them. Per germline, CDR1 SGHRS and CDR2 YFSETQ. CDR3 size: 14 residues. The CDR3, as DNA: TGCGCCAGCACCCCCACCCCGGAGTCCGAGACCCAGTACTTC. It codes for CASTPTPESETQYF.

The J gene is TRBJ2-1, the V gene TRBV5-4, with 7 nucleotides matching TRBD2. Germline CDR1 is SGHNT and CDR2 is YYREEE (reference sequence). Trimming removed 2 bases from V and 4 bases from J; junction bases left unmatched: 15. The CDR3 sequence is 18 residues long. CDR3: CASSFWSSGPRGYNEQFF. Here the CDR3 DNA reads TGTGCCAGCAGCTTCTGGAGTAGCGGGCCCCGAGGGTACAATGAGCAGTTCTTC.

The chain combines TRBV9 with TRBJ1-6; 7 bases are shared with TRBD1. J gave up 7 bases and V 3 bases, and 4 bases lay outside the gene matches. Germline-derived CDR1 and CDR2 are SGDLS and YYNGEE. This CDR3 is built from 14 residues. For the CDR3, the DNA is TGTGCCAGCAGCGGACAGGGCGCGAATTCACCCCTCCACTTT. Translating gives CASSGQGANSPLHF.

This chain connects TRBV19 to TRBJ2-3; D may be TRBD2 (6 bases). There are 16 residues in the CDR3. Per the germline V gene, CDR1 is LNHDA and CDR2 is SQIVND (reference sequence). The V end lost 0 bases, the J end lost 1 base, and 11 bases lay between the germline ends. The CDR3 bases are TGTGCCAGTAGTATAGATCCCCCGGGGGGCACAGATACGCAGTATTTT. Translating gives CASSIDPPGGTDTQYF.